These 23 T cell receptor beta chains came from one sample sequenced in a study of identical twins. MiXCR was run by TCRdb on the 5' RACE reads, yielding one entry per CDR3 protein. This table has about 190,000 distinct CDR3 sequences, approximately 16% appearing once. This sample was also put to use in a study of T cells expressing NK-cell markers.

Source material: CD8+ T cells sorted from blood. The receptors were sampled from a woman aged 18-29 years in good health.

This clonotype occurred a few times. The chain carries TRBV4-1 and TRBJ1-2, with 7 bases that match TRBD1. Germline CDR1 and CDR2: MGHRA and YSYEKL. CDR3 length: 14 amino acids. V shed 4 bases and J 0 bases; nucleotides not matched to a gene: 2. This CDR3 reads CASSPGQANYGYTF. For the CDR3, the DNA is TGCGCCAGCAGCCCAGGACAGGCTAACTATGGCTACACCTTC.

This clonotype was observed a few times. The V and J genes are TRBV12-3 or TRBV12-4 and TRBJ1-1; the D is unclear. The CDR3 has 12 residues. V lost 8 bases, J lost 5 bases, and 12 bases lay in between. CDR3 nucleotides: TGTGCCAGCTCAAAGGCCAGAACTGAAGCTTTCTTT. Its protein product is CASSKARTEAFF.

The V and J genes are TRBV7-9 and TRBJ1-1, with D tentatively TRBD1 (6 bases). The CDR3 has 12 residues. Germline V gene lookup returns CDR1 SEHNR and CDR2 FQNEAQ (reference sequence). V dropped 5 bases and J dropped 10 bases, with 14 bases sitting between them. CDR3 region: CASSPQGLGAFF. CDR3 coding DNA: TGTGCCAGCAGCCCCCAGGGGCTGGGAGCTTTCTTT. Together with reference TRBV7-9 and TRBJ1-1, the CDR3 gives the full variable domain: DTGVSQNPRHKITKRGQNVTFRCDPISEHNRLYWYRQTLGQGPEFLTYFQNEAQLEKSRLLSDRFSAERPKGSFSTLEIQRTEQGDSAMYLCASSPQGLGAFFGQGTRLTVV.

In this sample, this clonotype turned up a few times. The chain couples TRBV6-5 to TRBJ1-2, with a possible D match to TRBD1 (5 bases). CDR1 is MNHEY and CDR2 is SVGAGI in the germline V gene. This CDR3 comprises 13 residues. The V and J ends lost 2 bases and 6 bases respectively, with 10 bases between them. CDR3 protein: CASSYGGDDGYTF. In DNA form, the CDR3 reads TGTGCCAGCAGTTACGGGGGAGATGATGGCTACACCTTC.

This clonotype was counted between two and nine times. This chain uses TRBV10-2 with TRBJ1-1; no clear D gene. Trimming left V 3 bases short and J 0 bases short, with 8 bases between. The germline CDR1 and CDR2 sequences are WSHSY and SAAADI. The CDR3 is 14 amino acids. The CDR3 protein is CASSERGLNTEAFF. CDR3 bases: TGCGCCAGCAGTGAACGAGGCCTGAACACTGAAGCTTTCTTT.

The chain recombines TRBV29-1 with TRBJ1-2, with D unresolved. Germline loops: CDR1 SQVTM, CDR2 ANQGSEA. V shed 2 bases and J shed 8 bases, with 3 bases lying between them. The CDR3 contains 9 residues. The CDR3 bases are TGCAGCGTTGAACAAGGCTACACCTTC. Translation: CSVEQGYTF.

The table lists this clonotype with a few counts. V gene TRBV6-1 combines with J gene TRBJ2-3; 12 bases match TRBD2. V shed 1 base and J 5 bases; nucleotides not matched to a gene: 7. This CDR3 spans 17 amino acids. Germline assignment: CDR1 MNHNS and CDR2 SASEGT. This chain's CDR3 is CASSEGGPGLAGDTQYF. The CDR3 DNA follows: TGTGCCAGCAGTGAAGGGGGCCCGGGACTAGCGGGAGATACGCAGTATTTT.

V usage is TRBV2 and J usage is TRBJ1-4; 8 positions match TRBD1. Germline values: CDR1 SNHLY, CDR2 FYNNEI. CDR3 length: 12 amino acids. V lost 7 bases, J lost 8 bases, and 3 bases stayed unmatched. This CDR3 reads CASKDRAEKLFF. The CDR3 nucleotides are TGTGCCAGCAAGGACAGGGCCGAAAAACTGTTTTTT.

CDR3 protein: CAWRVTSGSYEQYF. For the CDR3, the DNA is TGTGCCTGGAGGGTTACTAGCGGGAGTTACGAGCAGTACTTC. The chain has TRBV30 and TRBJ2-7; 11 bases are shared with TRBD2. The CDR3 length is 14 residues. Germline lookup yields CDR1 GTSNPN and CDR2 SVGIG (reference sequence). V lost 3 bases and J lost 4; bases outside the gene matches: 5. Using reference TRBV30 and TRBJ2-7 for the parts outside the CDR3, the full variable domain is SQTIHQWPATLVQPVGSPLSLECTVEGTSNPNLYWYRQAAGRGLQLLFYSVGIGQISSEVPQNLSASRPQDRQFILSSKKLLLSDSGFYLCAWRVTSGSYEQYFGPGTRLTVT.

This clonotype was detected a few times. The chain couples TRBV12-3 or TRBV12-4 to TRBJ2-7, with D unclear. The V gene lost 2 bases and the J gene lost 6 bases, with 11 bases spanning the gap. This CDR3 is 13 amino acids long. The CDR3 nucleotides read TGTGCCAGCAGTTTATCTGTCCTCCTCGAGCAGTACTTC. Translating gives CASSLSVLLEQYF.

On this clonotype itself: The junction differs from germline at one of its ends, possibly a read error. This sequence joins TRBV7-7 and TRBJ2-2; tentatively, D is TRBD2 (6 bases). CDR3 length: 14 residues. Per the germline V gene, CDR1 is SSHAT and CDR2 is FNYEAQ (reference sequence). The CDR3 DNA sequence: TGTGCTAGCAGCTTATGGGGGGACACCGGGGAGCTGTTTTTT. Translating it yields CASSLWGDTGELFF.

The rearrangement joins TRBV7-8 to TRBJ2-7; possibly TRBD1 for D (5 bases). Germline values: CDR1 SGHVS, CDR2 FQNEAQ. The CDR3 is 16 amino acids. Trimming removed 1 base from V and 3 bases from J, with 16 bases in between. The CDR3 DNA is TGTGCCAGCAGCTTAGGGGAAGAAGGGGTGGGCTACGAGCAGTACTTC. As protein: CASSLGEEGVGYEQYF. Using reference TRBV7-8 and TRBJ2-7 for the parts outside the CDR3, the full variable domain is GAGVSQSPRYKVAKRGQDVALRCDPISGHVSLFWYQQALGQGPEFLTYFQNEAQLDKSGLPSDRFFAERPEGSVSTLKIQRTQQEDSAVYLCASSLGEEGVGYEQYFGPGTRLTVT.

In this sample, this clonotype turned up a few times. This chain joins TRBV9 and TRBJ2-2; D not certain. Germline V lookup: CDR1 SGDLS, CDR2 YYNGEE. This CDR3 spans 14 amino acids. Trimming pared 3 bases from V and 5 bases from J, leaving 11 bases between. The CDR3 DNA reads as TGTGCCAGCAGCGCTCAGGACGGAACCGGGGAGCTGTTTTTT. Translated, it gives CASSAQDGTGELFF.

The chain carries TRBV7-8 and TRBJ2-7; 9 bases match TRBD1. The germline gives CDR1 SGHVS, CDR2 FQNEAQ. The CDR3 consists of 15 residues. V lost 1 base and J lost 1; bases outside the gene matches: 2. In DNA form, the CDR3 reads TGTGCCAGCAGCTTAGAAGGGACAGGGTCCTACGAGCAGTACTTC. Translated, it gives CASSLEGTGSYEQYF.

This clonotype was observed a handful of times. The rearrangement joins TRBV6-2 or TRBV6-3 to TRBJ2-3, with 7 nucleotides matching TRBD2. The J segment lost 2 bases and the V segment lost 2 bases, leaving 4 bases of the junction unmatched. The germline CDR1 and CDR2 sequences are MNHEY and SVGEGT. CDR3 size: 15 residues. Here the CDR3 reads CASSYGSGTTDTQYF. DNA of the CDR3: TGTGCCAGCAGTTACGGCAGCGGGACCACAGATACGCAGTATTTT.

V usage is TRBV5-1 and J usage is TRBJ2-1; no firm D call. V dropped 4 bases and J dropped 3 bases, with 17 bases sitting between them. Germline V lookup: CDR1 SGHRS, CDR2 YFSETQ. CDR3 length: 16 residues. CDR3 loop: CASSQVDVRVYNEQFF. In DNA form, the CDR3 reads TGCGCCAGCAGCCAAGTGGACGTAAGGGTCTACAATGAGCAGTTCTTC.

CDR3 protein: CASSVATPNYNEQFF. For the CDR3, the DNA is TGTGCCAGCAGCGTGGCTACCCCTAACTACAATGAGCAGTTCTTC. The V and J genes are TRBV9 and TRBJ2-1; D unresolved. Between the trimmed V and J ends, which lost 2 bases and 3 bases, there was a span of 12 bases. The CDR3 runs to 15 residues. The germline gives CDR1 SGDLS, CDR2 YYNGEE. Full variable domain (outside the CDR3, taken from reference TRBV9 and TRBJ2-1): DSGVTQTPKHLITATGQRVTLRCSPRSGDLSVYWYQQSLDQGLQFLIQYYNGEERAKGNILERFSAQQFPDLHSELNLSSLELGDSALYFCASSVATPNYNEQFFGPGTRLTVL.

This clonotype appeared a few times. J is TRBJ2-3 and V is TRBV30; 7 bases are shared with TRBD1. With V trimmed by 8 bases and J by 4 bases, 6 bases remained unmatched. The germline gives CDR1 GTSNPN, CDR2 SVGIG (reference sequence). The CDR3 covers 12 residues. CDR3 nucleotides: TGTGCCCTATGGGACAGCCCAGATACGCAGTATTTT. Its protein product is CALWDSPDTQYF.

The CDR3 coding sequence is TGTGCCAGCAGCCTGAGGGGAAGGGCCTATGGCTACACCTTC. Protein sequence: CASSLRGRAYGYTF. The chain joins TRBV9 to TRBJ1-2; TRBD1 is a possible D gene (5 bases). The germline V and J ends were trimmed by 4 bases and 4 bases, with 14 bases remaining between them. The CDR3 extends over 14 amino acids. The germline gives CDR1 SGDLS, CDR2 YYNGEE.

This clonotype was seen repeatedly, ten times or more. The chain uses TRBV7-9 and TRBJ1-2; no clear D. The ends were cut back, 1 base at V and 0 bases at J, with 12 bases in the middle. Germline CDR1 reads SEHNR; CDR2 reads FQNEAQ (reference sequence). This CDR3 comprises 16 residues. CDR3 nucleotide sequence: TGTGCCAGCAGCTTAGGTTCTTTGAGGGCTAACTATGGCTACACCTTC. Encoded protein: CASSLGSLRANYGYTF.

This clonotype appeared a few times. J is TRBJ2-2 and V is TRBV5-1; 9 bases map to TRBD2. The CDR3 runs to 15 residues. With 4 bases clipped from V and 1 base from J, the junction kept 2 bases outside the gene matches. From germline, CDR1 is SGHRS and CDR2 YFSETQ. CDR3 region: CASSGLALNTGELFF. Written as DNA, the CDR3 is TGCGCCAGCAGCGGACTAGCGTTGAACACCGGGGAGCTGTTTTTT.

In its sample, this clonotype ranks as medium-sized (0.01 to 0.1%). The rearrangement links TRBV4-2 to TRBJ1-3; D unresolved. CDR1 is LGHNA, CDR2 YNFKEQ, per germline. V gave up 0 bases and J gave up 0 bases, with 9 bases separating them. The CDR3 has 16 amino acids. CDR3 DNA: TGTGCCAGCAGCCAAGAGTTACGGATCTCTGGAAACACCATATATTTT. It is translated as CASSQELRISGNTIYF.

The J gene is TRBJ2-3, the V gene TRBV2; a possible D gene is TRBD2 (6 bases). Trimming cost V 5 bases and J 6 bases, with 9 bases left between them. CDR3 size: 12 residues. In germline, CDR1 is SNHLY, CDR2 FYNNEI. CDR3 sequence reads: CASSPLADTQYF. CDR3 DNA sequence: TGTGCCAGCAGTCCCCTAGCGGATACGCAGTATTTT.